The rows below give T cell receptor beta chains drawn from one sample of a study of monozygotic twins with inflammatory bowel disease. For each CDR3 protein, TCRdb gives one entry from its re-call of the 5' RACE reads, without DNA. This repertoire includes some 400,000 distinct CDR3 sequences. Specimen: blood. The receptor source for this set is a human donor with ulcerative colitis or Crohn's disease, or a healthy co-twin of an affected twin (not recorded which). CDR3s include the opening cysteine and the closing phenylalanine or tryptophan.

v_gene,j_gene,CDR3aa
TRBV5-4,TRBJ1-4,CASRFPDSEKLFF
TRBV21-1,TRBJ2-7,CASSKDSSYEQYF
TRBV10-3,TRBJ2-7,CATDQGGGYEQYF
TRBV5-6,TRBJ2-1,CASSLVGRGAYNEQFF
TRBV6-2/TRBV6-3,TRBJ1-5,CASSILRTGNQPQHF
TRBV4-1,TRBJ2-3,CASSRVQGDTDTQYF
TRBV28,TRBJ2-3,CASSSPSGRVRDTQYF
TRBV6-5,TRBJ1-5,CASSYDHNQPQHF
TRBV6-2/TRBV6-3,TRBJ1-1,CASSPAWNRAEAFF
TRBV19,TRBJ2-1,CASSMRDSSYNEQFF
TRBV30,TRBJ1-1,CASMTGDVNTEAFF
TRBV12-3/TRBV12-4,TRBJ2-7,CASRGPRQYEQYF
TRBV5-1,TRBJ2-3,CASSLSGRQGGTDTQYF
TRBV5-5,TRBJ1-6,CASSLETDNSPLHF
TRBV7-3,TRBJ2-3,CASSPNRGINTDTQYF
TRBV10-3,TRBJ1-1,CAISESGGSNTEAFF
TRBV7-9,TRBJ2-2,CDSSSGPTGTGELFF
TRBV28,TRBJ2-7,CASTPEGLADSYEQYF
TRBV20-1,TRBJ1-5,CSARSGGNQPQHF
TRBV4-2,TRBJ1-3,CASSPLEGAGNTIYF
TRBV6-1,TRBJ2-1,CASIADRGPYNEQFF
TRBV12-3/TRBV12-4,TRBJ2-1,CASSLLTSGTPREQFF
TRBV5-5,TRBJ1-2,CASSLGALSFDGYTF
TRBV12-3/TRBV12-4,TRBJ1-3,CASSSGIISGNTIYF
TRBV7-2,TRBJ1-4,CASSLVGFGEKLFF
TRBV5-6,TRBJ2-3,CASSITTDTQYF
TRBV15,TRBJ2-1,CATGRSSYNEQFF
TRBV7-2,TRBJ2-1,CASSPILNSYNEQFF
TRBV7-2,TRBJ1-1,CASRLFARDLDTEAFF
TRBV20-1,TRBJ2-1,CSAPGTSIYNEQFF
TRBV20-1,TRBJ1-4,CSASSPEKLFF
TRBV3-1,TRBJ2-3,CASSSGRETDTQYF
TRBV4-1,TRBJ1-2,CASSQSTEALNGYTF
TRBV7-9,TRBJ2-5,CASSRTEETQYF